One and the same sample provided the 7 T cell receptor beta chains below, sequenced in a study of technical replicates of blood from a few donors. Measured with immunoSEQ multiplex PCR; TCRdb has only the in-frame clones, and not every one. The data contain 95,000 or so clones, 90% to 95% of them seen just once; the ten biggest clones take up almost 0.35%. Sequencing was done on a sample of T cells isolated from PBMCs. All receptors come from a human donor in good health.

This clone was seen a single time. This CDR3 reads CASRHDRDNSYEQYF. DNA of the CDR3: TGTGCCAGCAGACATGACCGGGACAACTCCTACGAGCAGTACTTC. The chain recombines TRBV6-5 with TRBJ2-7; possibly TRBD1 for D (6 bases). The germline V and J ends were trimmed by 6 bases and 0 bases, with 15 bases remaining between them. CDR3 length equals 15 residues. Germline CDR1 reads MNHEY; CDR2 reads SVGAGI.

The chain has TRBV28 and TRBJ2-1; 14 bases are a match to TRBD2. Trimming took 6 bases from V and 8 from J; bases not matched to a gene: 12. The CDR3 is 17 residues long. The germline V gene encodes CDR1 MDHEN and CDR2 SYDVKM. CDR3 sequence: CASSQKGLAGEGYEQFF. The CDR3 nucleotides are TGTGCCAGCAGCCAAAAGGGACTAGCGGGAGAAGGGTATGAGCAGTTCTTC.

The chain uses TRBV28 and TRBJ2-1; 14 positions agree with TRBD2. The CDR3 spans 17 residues. The ends lost 6 bases at V and 6 bases at J; junction bases unmatched: 10. CDR1 MDHEN and CDR2 SYDVKM come from the germline V gene. The CDR3 is CASRQGTSGRKANEQFF. CDR3 bases: TGTGCCAGCAGACAGGGGACTAGCGGGAGAAAGGCCAATGAGCAGTTCTTC.

This sequence joins TRBV19 and TRBJ2-1; D ambiguous. The ends were cut back, 5 bases at V and 5 bases at J, with 10 bases in the middle. This CDR3 has 13 residues. Germline CDR1 and CDR2: LNHDA and SQIVND (reference sequence). CDR3 residues: CASSPRPHNEQFF. CDR3 nucleotide sequence: TGTGCCAGTAGTCCCAGGCCGCACAATGAGCAGTTCTTC.

This rearrangement joins TRBV4-3 to TRBJ1-1; D is undetermined. CDR3 length: 14 residues. Germline assignment: CDR1 LGHNA and CDR2 YSLEER. V lost 1 base and J 0 bases, leaving 6 bases between the germline ends. The CDR3 DNA sequence: TGCGCCAGCAGCCAAGGACTTCTGAACACTGAAGCTTTCTTT. Translated, it gives CASSQGLLNTEAFF.

This clone occurred once. This chain joins TRBV21-1 and TRBJ2-1; the table's D call, TRBD1, has no DNA check behind it. TRBV21-1 is deemed a pseudogene. The CDR3 totals 16 residues. This CDR3 is CASRTDSQGEDNEQFF. The CDR3 region has the DNA TGTGCCAGCAGAACCGATTCTCAGGGGGAGGACAATGAGCAGTTCTTC.

The chain combines TRBV30 with TRBJ1-2, with D unresolved. Between the trimmed V and J ends, which lost 4 bases and 0 bases, there was a span of 12 bases. The CDR3 length is 14 residues. The V gene's germline CDR1 is GTSNPN and CDR2 SVGIG (reference sequence). The CDR3 protein is CAWISGRANYGYTF. CDR3 DNA sequence: TGTGCCTGGATTTCGGGAAGAGCTAACTATGGCTACACCTTC.